This record covers a single T cell receptor beta chain. This entry is derived from a study of T-cell reconstitution after alpha-beta-depleted transplantation in children. It was with unique molecular identifiers that the TCRbeta library was prepared. TCRdb reprocessed the PCR reads via MiXCR and lists one record per CDR3 protein. The sample lists just over 950,000 distinct CDR3 sequences; about 26% were seen once. V lost 3 bases and J lost 4, with 11 bases in between. The length of the CDR3 is 14 residues. This specimen was PBMCs, mostly from graft donor cells, taken 360 days after TCRalphabeta/CD19-depleted stem cell transplant. J is TRBJ2-3 and V is TRBV12-3 or TRBV12-4; weak D call: TRBD2 (6 bases). The origin of this receptor is a boy under two years old who had a stem cell transplant for SCID, so the T cells may come from the graft donor. The CDR3 sequence: CASSLRLGADTQYF. CDR3 in DNA: TGTGCCAGCAGTTTGAGACTAGGGGCAGATACGCAGTATTTT.